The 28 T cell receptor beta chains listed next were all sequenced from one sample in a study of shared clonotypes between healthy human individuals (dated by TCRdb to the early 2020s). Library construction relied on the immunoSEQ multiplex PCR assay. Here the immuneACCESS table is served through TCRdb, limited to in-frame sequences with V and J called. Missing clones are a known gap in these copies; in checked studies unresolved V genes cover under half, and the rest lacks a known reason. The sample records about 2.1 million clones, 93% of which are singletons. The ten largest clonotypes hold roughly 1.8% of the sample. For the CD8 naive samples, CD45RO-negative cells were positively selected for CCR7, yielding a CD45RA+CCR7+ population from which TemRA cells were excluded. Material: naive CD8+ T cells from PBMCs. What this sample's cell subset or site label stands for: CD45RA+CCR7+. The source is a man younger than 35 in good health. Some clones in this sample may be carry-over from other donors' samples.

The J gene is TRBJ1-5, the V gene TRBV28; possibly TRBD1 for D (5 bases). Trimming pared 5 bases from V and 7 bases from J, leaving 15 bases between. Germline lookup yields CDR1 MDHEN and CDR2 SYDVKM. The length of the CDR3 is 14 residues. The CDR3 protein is CASSRRVGAQPQHF. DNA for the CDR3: TGTGCCAGCAGTCGTCGCGTAGGGGCCCAGCCCCAGCATTTT.

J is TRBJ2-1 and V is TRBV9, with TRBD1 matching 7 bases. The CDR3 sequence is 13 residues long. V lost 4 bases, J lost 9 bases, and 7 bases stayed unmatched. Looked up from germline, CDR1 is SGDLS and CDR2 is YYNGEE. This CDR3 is CASSSPGGIEQFF. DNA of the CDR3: TGTGCCAGCAGCTCTCCAGGGGGAATTGAGCAGTTCTTC.

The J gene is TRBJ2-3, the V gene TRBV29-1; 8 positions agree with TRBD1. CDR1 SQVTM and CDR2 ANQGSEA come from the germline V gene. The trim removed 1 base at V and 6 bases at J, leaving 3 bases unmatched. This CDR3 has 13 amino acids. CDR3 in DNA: TGCAGCGTTGAAGGCAGGGGGCTCGATACGCAGTATTTT. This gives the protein CSVEGRGLDTQYF.

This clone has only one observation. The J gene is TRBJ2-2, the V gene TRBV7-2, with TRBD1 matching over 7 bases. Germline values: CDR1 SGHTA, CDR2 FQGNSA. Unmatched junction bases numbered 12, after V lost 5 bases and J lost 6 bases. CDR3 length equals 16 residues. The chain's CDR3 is CASSGTGVSVPGELFF. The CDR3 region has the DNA TGTGCCAGCAGCGGTACAGGGGTTTCGGTCCCCGGGGAGCTGTTTTTT.

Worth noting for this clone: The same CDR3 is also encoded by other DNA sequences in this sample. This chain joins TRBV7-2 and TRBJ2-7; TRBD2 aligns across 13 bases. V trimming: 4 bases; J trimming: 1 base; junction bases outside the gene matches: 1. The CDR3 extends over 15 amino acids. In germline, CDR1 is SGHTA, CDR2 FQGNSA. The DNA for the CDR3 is TGTGCCAGCAGCTCGGGACTAGCGGGGTCCTACGAGCAGTACTTC. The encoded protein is CASSSGLAGSYEQYF.

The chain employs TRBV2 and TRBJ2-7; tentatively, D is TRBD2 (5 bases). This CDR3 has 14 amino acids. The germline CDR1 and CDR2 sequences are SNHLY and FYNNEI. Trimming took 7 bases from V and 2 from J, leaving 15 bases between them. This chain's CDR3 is CASTEGRITYEQYF. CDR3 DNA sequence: TGTGCCAGCACCGAGGGCAGAATAACCTACGAGCAGTACTTC.

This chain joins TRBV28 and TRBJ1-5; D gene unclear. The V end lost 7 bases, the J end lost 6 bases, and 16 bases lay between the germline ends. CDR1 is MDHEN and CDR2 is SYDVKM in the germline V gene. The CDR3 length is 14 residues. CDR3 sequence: CASITRIRGQPQHF. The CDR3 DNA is TGTGCCAGCATTACCAGGATCCGCGGTCAGCCCCAGCATTTT.

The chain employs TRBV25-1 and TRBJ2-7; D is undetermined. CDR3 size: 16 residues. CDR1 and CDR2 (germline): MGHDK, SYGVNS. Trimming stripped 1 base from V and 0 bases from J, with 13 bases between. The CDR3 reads CASSEFSGPSSYEQYF. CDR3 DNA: TGTGCCAGCAGTGAATTTTCGGGCCCTAGCTCCTACGAGCAGTACTTC.

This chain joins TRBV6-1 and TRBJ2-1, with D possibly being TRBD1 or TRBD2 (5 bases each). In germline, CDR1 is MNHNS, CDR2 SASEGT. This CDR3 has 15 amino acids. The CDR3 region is CATGPGTPGNNEQFF. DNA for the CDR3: TGTGCAACAGGCCCGGGGACCCCCGGGAACAATGAGCAGTTCTTC.

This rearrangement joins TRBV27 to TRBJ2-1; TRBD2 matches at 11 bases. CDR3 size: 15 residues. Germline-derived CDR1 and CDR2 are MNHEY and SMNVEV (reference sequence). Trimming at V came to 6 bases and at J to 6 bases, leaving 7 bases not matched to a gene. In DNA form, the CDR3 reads TGTGCCAGCAGCCCGGGACTAGCGGTTTTCAATGAGCAGTTCTTC. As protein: CASSPGLAVFNEQFF.

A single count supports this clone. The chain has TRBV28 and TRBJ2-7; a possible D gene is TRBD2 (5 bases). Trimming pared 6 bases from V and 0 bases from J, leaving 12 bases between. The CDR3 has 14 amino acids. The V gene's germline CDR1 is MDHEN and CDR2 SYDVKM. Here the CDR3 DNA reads TGTGCCAGCAGATACCTCGAGGGCTCCTACGAGCAGTACTTC. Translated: CASRYLEGSYEQYF.

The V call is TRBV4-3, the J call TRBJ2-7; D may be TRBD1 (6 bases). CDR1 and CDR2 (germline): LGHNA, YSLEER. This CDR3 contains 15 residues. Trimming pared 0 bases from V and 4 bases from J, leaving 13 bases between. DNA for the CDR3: TGCGCCAGCAGCCAAGATTTGGACAGCCAGTACGAGCAGTACTTC. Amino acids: CASSQDLDSQYEQYF.

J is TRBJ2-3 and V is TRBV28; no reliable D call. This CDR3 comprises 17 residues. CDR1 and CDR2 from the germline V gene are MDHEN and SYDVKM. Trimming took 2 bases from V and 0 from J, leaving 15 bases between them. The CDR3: CASSLLAGPTSTDTQYF. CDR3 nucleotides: TGTGCCAGCAGTTTACTTGCAGGCCCAACTAGCACAGATACGCAGTATTTT.

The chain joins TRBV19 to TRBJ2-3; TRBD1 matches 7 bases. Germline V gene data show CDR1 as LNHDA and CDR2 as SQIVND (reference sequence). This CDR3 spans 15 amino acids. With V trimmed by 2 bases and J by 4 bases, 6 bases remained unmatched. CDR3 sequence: CASSIIIGGADTQYF. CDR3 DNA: TGTGCCAGTAGTATAATAATAGGGGGCGCAGATACGCAGTATTTT.

This CDR3 reads CASSAPGLSNIQYF. CDR3 DNA: TGCGCCAGCAGCGCGCCGGGACTATCTAACATTCAGTACTTC. V is TRBV5-1 and J is TRBJ2-4, with 7 nucleotides matching TRBD2. The CDR3 is made up of 14 amino acids. Germline trimming cut 4 bases from V and 7 bases from J; bases unmatched to any gene: 8. The germline gives CDR1 SGHRS, CDR2 YFSETQ. Using reference TRBV5-1 and TRBJ2-4 for the parts outside the CDR3, the full variable domain is KAGVTQTPRYLIKTRGQQVTLSCSPISGHRSVSWYQQTPGQGLQFLFEYFSETQRNKGNFPGRFSGRQFSNSRSEMNVSTLELGDSALYLCASSAPGLSNIQYFGAGTRLSVL.

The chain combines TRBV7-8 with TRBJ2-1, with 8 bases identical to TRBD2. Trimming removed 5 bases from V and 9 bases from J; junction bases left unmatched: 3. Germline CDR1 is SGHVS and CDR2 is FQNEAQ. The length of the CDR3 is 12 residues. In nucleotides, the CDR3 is TGTGCCAGCAGCCTGAGCGGGGGTGAGCAGTTCTTC. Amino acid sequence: CASSLSGGEQFF.

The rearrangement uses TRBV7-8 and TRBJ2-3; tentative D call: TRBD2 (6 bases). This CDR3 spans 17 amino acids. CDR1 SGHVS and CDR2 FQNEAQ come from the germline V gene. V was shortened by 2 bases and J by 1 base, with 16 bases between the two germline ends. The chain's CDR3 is CASSLMGGVRGTDTQYF. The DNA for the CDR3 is TGTGCCAGCAGCTTAATGGGCGGGGTTAGAGGCACAGATACGCAGTATTTT.

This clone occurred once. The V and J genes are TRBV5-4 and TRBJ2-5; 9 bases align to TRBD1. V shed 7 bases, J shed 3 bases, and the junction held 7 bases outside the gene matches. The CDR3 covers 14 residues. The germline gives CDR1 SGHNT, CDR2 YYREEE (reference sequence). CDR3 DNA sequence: TGTGCCAGCCATCGGGACAGGGCGAAAGAGACCCAGTACTTC. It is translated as CASHRDRAKETQYF.

The CDR3 region has the DNA TGTGCCAGTAGCCGCCAGGGGGCGAACACTGAAGCTTTCTTT. Its translation: CASSRQGANTEAFF. The chain has TRBV19 and TRBJ1-1; TRBD1 matches at 8 bases. Per the germline V gene, CDR1 is LNHDA and CDR2 is SQIVND (reference sequence). The CDR3 covers 14 residues. V lost 6 bases to trimming and J lost 1 base; unmatched junction nucleotides: 4.

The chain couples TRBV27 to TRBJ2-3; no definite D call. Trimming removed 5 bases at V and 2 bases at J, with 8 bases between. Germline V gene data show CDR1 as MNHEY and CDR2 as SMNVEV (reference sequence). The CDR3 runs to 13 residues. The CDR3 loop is CASSQDPTDTQYF. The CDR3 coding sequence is TGTGCCAGCAGTCAGGACCCCACAGATACGCAGTATTTT.

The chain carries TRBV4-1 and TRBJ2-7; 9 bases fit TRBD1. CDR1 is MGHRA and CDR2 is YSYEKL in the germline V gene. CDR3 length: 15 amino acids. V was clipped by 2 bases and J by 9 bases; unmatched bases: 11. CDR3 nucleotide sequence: TGCGCCAGCAGCCAAAGGGACAGGGTTCCTACGGGGCAGTACTTC. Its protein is CASSQRDRVPTGQYF.

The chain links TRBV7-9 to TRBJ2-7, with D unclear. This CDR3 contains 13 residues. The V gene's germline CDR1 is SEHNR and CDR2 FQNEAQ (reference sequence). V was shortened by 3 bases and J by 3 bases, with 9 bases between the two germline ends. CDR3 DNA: TGTGCCAGCAGCTTTGAATCTGTCTACGAGCAGTACTTC. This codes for CASSFESVYEQYF.

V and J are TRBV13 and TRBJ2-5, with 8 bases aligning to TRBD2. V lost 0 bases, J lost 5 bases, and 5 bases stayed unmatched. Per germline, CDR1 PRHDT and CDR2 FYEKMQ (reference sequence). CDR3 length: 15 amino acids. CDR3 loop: CASSLGTGGPETQYF. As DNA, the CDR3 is TGTGCCAGCAGCTTAGGAACGGGAGGGCCGGAGACCCAGTACTTC.

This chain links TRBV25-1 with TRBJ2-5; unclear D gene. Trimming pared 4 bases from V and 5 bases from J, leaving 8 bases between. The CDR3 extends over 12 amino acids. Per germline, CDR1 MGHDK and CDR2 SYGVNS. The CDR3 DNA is TGTGCCAGCAGTGTGGGGTGGGAGACCCAGTACTTC. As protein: CASSVGWETQYF.

For the CDR3, the DNA is TGCGCCAGCAGCTCGCCACCAGAGACCCAGTACTTC. Translation gives CASSSPPETQYF. The J gene is TRBJ2-5, the V gene TRBV5-1; D remains ambiguous. Germline V gene lookup returns CDR1 SGHRS and CDR2 YFSETQ. There are 12 residues in the CDR3. The V and J ends lost 3 bases and 4 bases respectively, with 7 bases between them.

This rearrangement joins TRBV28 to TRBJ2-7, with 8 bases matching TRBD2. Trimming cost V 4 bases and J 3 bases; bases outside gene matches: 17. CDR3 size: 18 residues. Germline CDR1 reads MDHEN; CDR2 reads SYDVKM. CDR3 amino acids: CASSSGGVGSGALYEQYF. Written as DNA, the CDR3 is TGTGCCAGCAGTTCGGGGGGCGTGGGTAGCGGGGCTCTCTACGAGCAGTACTTC. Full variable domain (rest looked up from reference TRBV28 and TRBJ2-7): DVKVTQSSRYLVKRTGEKVFLECVQDMDHENMFWYRQDPGLGLRLIYFSYDVKMKEKGDIPEGYSVSREKKERFSLILESASTNQTSMYLCASSSGGVGSGALYEQYFGPGTRLTVT.

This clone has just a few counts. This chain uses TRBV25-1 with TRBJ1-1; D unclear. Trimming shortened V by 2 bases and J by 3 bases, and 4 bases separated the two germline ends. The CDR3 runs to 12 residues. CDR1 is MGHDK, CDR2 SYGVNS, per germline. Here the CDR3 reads CASSELDTEAFF. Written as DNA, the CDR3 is TGTGCCAGCAGTGAACTTGACACTGAAGCTTTCTTT.

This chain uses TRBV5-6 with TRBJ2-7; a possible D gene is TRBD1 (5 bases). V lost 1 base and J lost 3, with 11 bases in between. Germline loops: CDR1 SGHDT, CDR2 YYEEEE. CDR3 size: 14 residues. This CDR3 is CASSLWTNVYEQYF. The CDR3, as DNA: TGTGCCAGCAGCTTGTGGACAAACGTCTACGAGCAGTACTTC.